The rows below give T cell receptor beta chains drawn from one sample of a study of T cells in narcolepsy. The protocol was immunoSEQ multiplex PCR, while the TCRdb copy is restricted to in-frame clones and leaves out a portion. The data show some 37,000 clones, with over 75% seen just once and about 1.6% held by the top ten. The specimen was CD45RA- memory CD4+ T cells from PBMCs. These receptor sequences come from a human donor with narcolepsy. CDR3s include the opening cysteine and the closing phenylalanine or tryptophan. Each record gives: D gene, J gene, clone size, V gene, CDR3 protein, CDR3 DNA. D genes are given only for firm matches. Clone size, where shown, is once, few, many, or a class for clones that have expanded.

TRBD1,TRBJ1-6,-,TRBV19,CASSSKPGQGAPISPLHF,TGTGCCAGTAGTTCGAAACCGGGACAGGGGGCGCCCATTTCACCCCTCCACTTT
TRBD2,TRBJ2-1,-,TRBV19,CASSPGLAGGPEQFF,TGTGCCAGTAGTCCCGGACTAGCGGGGGGGCCTGAGCAGTTCTTC
-,TRBJ1-2,-,TRBV4-3,CASSQAGDTAYGYTF,TGCGCCAGCAGCCAAGCGGGAGACACCGCCTATGGCTACACCTTC
-,TRBJ2-1,once,TRBV4-2,CASSQGYQLWNEQFF,TGTGCCAGCAGCCAAGGCTACCAGCTCTGGAATGAGCAGTTCTTC
TRBD1,TRBJ1-1,-,TRBV2,CASSSTGGRNTEAFF,TGTGCCAGCAGCTCAACAGGGGGAAGAAACACTGAAGCTTTCTTT
TRBD1,TRBJ1-1,-,TRBV7-9,CASSSRGQFEAFF,TGTGCCAGCAGCTCCAGGGGGCAGTTTGAAGCTTTCTTT
TRBD1,TRBJ1-4,few,TRBV11-2,CASSQKGAGNEKLFF,TGTGCCAGCAGCCAAAAGGGGGCGGGTAATGAAAAACTGTTTTTT
-,TRBJ1-6,-,TRBV6-1,CASSETTVSYNSPLHF,TGTGCCAGCAGTGAAACGACAGTCTCCTATAATTCACCCCTCCACTTT
-,TRBJ1-2,-,TRBV4-2,CASTPLEGNYGYTF,TGTGCCAGCACCCCGTTAGAGGGAAACTATGGCTACACCTTC
-,TRBJ2-7,-,TRBV5-6,CASSLGSGTGYEQYF,TGTGCCAGCAGCTTAGGGTCGGGGACGGGGTACGAGCAGTACTTC
-,TRBJ2-5,-,TRBV25-1,CASRGWETQYF,TGTGCCAGCAGGGGGTGGGAGACCCAGTACTTC
-,TRBJ2-6,-,TRBV5-6,CASSRDGLASGANVLTF,TGTGCCAGCAGCCGGGACGGCTTAGCTTCTGGGGCCAACGTCCTGACTTTC
TRBD1,TRBJ1-2,-,TRBV7-3,CASSLTGTGVSDGYTF,TGTGCCAGCAGCTTAACTGGAACAGGGGTATCCGATGGCTACACCTTC
TRBD1,TRBJ1-1,-,TRBV7-2,CASSMGQGYTEAFF,TGTGCCAGCAGCATGGGACAGGGGTACACTGAAGCTTTCTTT
TRBD1,TRBJ2-5,-,TRBV14,CASSPRQGARETQYF,TGTGCCAGCAGCCCCCGACAGGGGGCGCGGGAGACCCAGTACTTC
-,TRBJ1-1,-,TRBV28,CASSPFGTEAFF,TGTGCCAGCAGTCCTTTCGGCACTGAAGCTTTCTTT
-,TRBJ1-3,-,TRBV7-2,CASSPWGSSGNTIYF,TGTGCCAGCAGCCCCTGGGGCAGCTCTGGAAACACCATATATTTT
-,TRBJ1-6,-,TRBV9,CASSSQSSPLHF,TGTGCCAGCAGCAGTCAAAGTTCACCCCTCCACTTT
-,TRBJ1-2,-,TRBV5-1,CASSLNPETGLFYGYTF,TGCGCCAGCAGCTTGAATCCGGAGACAGGCCTATTCTATGGCTACACCTTC
-,TRBJ2-3,-,TRBV10-3,CAIRGQTTDTQYF,TGTGCCATACGTGGACAGACCACAGATACGCAGTATTTT
-,TRBJ2-3,-,TRBV11-1,CASSLEFDTQYF,TGTGCCAGCAGCTTAGAGTTCGATACGCAGTATTTT
TRBD1,TRBJ1-3,-,TRBV30,CAWSETGVGNTIYF,TGTGCCTGGAGTGAAACAGGGGTTGGAAACACCATATATTTT
-,TRBJ1-2,-,TRBV5-1,CASFEEGVNGYTF,TGCGCCAGCTTCGAGGAGGGGGTGAACGGCTACACCTTC
TRBD2,TRBJ2-1,-,TRBV2,CASSNHGGASNEQFF,TGTGCCAGCAGTAATCACGGGGGGGCCAGCAATGAGCAGTTCTTC
-,TRBJ1-3,-,TRBV19,CASSRTGTGNTIYF,TGTGCCAGTAGTAGAACCGGGACGGGAAACACCATATATTTT
-,TRBJ1-4,-,TRBV30,CAWSATARGATNEKLFF,TGTGCCTGGAGTGCCACGGCTAGGGGCGCAACTAATGAAAAACTGTTTTTT
TRBD2,TRBJ2-7,once,TRBV5-1,CASSWREGPPYEQYF,TGCGCCAGCAGCTGGAGGGAGGGGCCGCCCTACGAGCAGTACTTC
-,TRBJ2-7,-,TRBV30,CAWSPSLSYEQYF,TGTGCCTGGAGTCCCAGTCTCTCCTACGAGCAGTACTTC
-,TRBJ2-3,once,TRBV28,CASSSQGGTDTQYF,TGTGCCAGCAGTTCCCAGGGGGGGACAGATACGCAGTATTTT
-,TRBJ2-2,-,TRBV5-1,CASSLVSAQDNTGELFF,TGCGCCAGCAGCTTGGTATCTGCCCAGGATAACACCGGGGAGCTGTTTTTT
TRBD1,TRBJ2-2,-,TRBV7-9,CASSLGQGDTGELFF,TGTGCCAGCAGCTTAGGACAGGGAGACACCGGGGAGCTGTTTTTT
TRBD1,TRBJ2-7,-,TRBV18,CASSPPTGTGAYEQYF,TGTGCCAGCTCACCACCGACCGGGACAGGAGCCTACGAGCAGTACTTC
-,TRBJ2-5,-,TRBV2,CASSEGGAVEETQYF,TGTGCCAGCAGTGAAGGGGGCGCGGTGGAAGAGACCCAGTACTTC
-,TRBJ1-1,-,TRBV28,CASSLGTEAFF,TGTGCCAGCAGTTTGGGTACTGAAGCTTTCTTT
TRBD1,TRBJ1-1,-,TRBV6-1,CASNNRGLTEAFF,TGTGCCAGCAACAACAGGGGTTTAACTGAAGCTTTCTTT
TRBD1,TRBJ2-7,-,TRBV7-2,CASSSPGQGAYEQYF,TGTGCCAGCAGCAGTCCGGGACAGGGGGCCTACGAGCAGTACTTC
-,TRBJ1-2,once,TRBV19,CASMLSPNYGYTF,TGTGCCAGTATGCTCAGTCCGAACTATGGCTACACCTTC
TRBD2,TRBJ2-2,-,TRBV7-6,CASSLAGRGNTGELFF,TGTGCCAGCAGCTTAGCGGGGAGGGGAAACACCGGGGAGCTGTTTTTT
-,TRBJ2-7,-,TRBV2,CASSQQLLGTDEQYF,TGTGCCAGCAGCCAACAACTGTTAGGGACGGACGAGCAGTACTTC
TRBD2,TRBJ2-7,-,TRBV5-6,CASTGGGTIYEQYF,TGTGCCAGCACCGGCGGGGGGACCATCTACGAGCAGTACTTC
-,TRBJ2-7,few,TRBV18,CASSSTYEQYF,TGTGCCAGCTCATCAACCTACGAGCAGTACTTC
-,TRBJ1-1,few,TRBV14,CASSFGTNTEAFF,TGTGCCAGCAGCTTCGGGACTAACACTGAAGCTTTCTTT
TRBD1,TRBJ1-6,-,TRBV30,CAWSYLQGVNSPLHF,TGTGCCTGGAGCTACTTACAGGGGGTTAATTCACCCCTCCACTTT
TRBD1,TRBJ2-7,-,TRBV4-3,CASSPRTGDYEQYF,TGCGCCAGCAGCCCCCGGACAGGAGACTACGAGCAGTACTTC
-,TRBJ1-6,-,TRBV11-3,CASSLVGDNSPLHF,TGTGCCAGCAGCTTAGTGGGGGATAATTCACCCCTCCACTTT
-,TRBJ1-5,-,TRBV10-1,CASSEALTYSNQPQHF,TGCGCCAGCAGTGAGGCTCTGACTTATAGCAATCAGCCCCAGCATTTT
TRBD2,TRBJ2-7,-,TRBV4-1,CAGSPTSGGAYEQYF,TGCGCCGGCAGCCCGACTAGCGGGGGGGCCTACGAGCAGTACTTC
-,TRBJ2-7,-,TRBV5-1,CASSLKLSSYEQYF,TGCGCCAGCAGCTTGAAACTCTCCTCCTACGAGCAGTACTTC
TRBD1,TRBJ1-6,-,TRBV28,CASSLDRVPNSPLHF,TGTGCCAGCAGTCTTGACAGGGTTCCCAATTCACCCCTCCACTTT
TRBD1,TRBJ1-5,-,TRBV19,CASSDRGLGNQPQHF,TGTGCCAGTAGTGATAGGGGGCTTGGCAATCAGCCCCAGCATTTT
-,TRBJ2-7,-,TRBV11-3,CASSFAGRAYEQYF,TGTGCCAGCAGCTTCGCAGGGCGGGCCTACGAGCAGTACTTC
-,TRBJ1-1,-,TRBV5-4,CASSPVRGNTEAFF,TGTGCCAGCAGCCCGGTGAGGGGGAACACTGAAGCTTTCTTT
-,TRBJ1-1,-,TRBV10-1,CASSERGGTEAFF,TGCGCCAGCAGTGAGCGGGGGGGCACTGAAGCTTTCTTT
-,TRBJ1-1,-,TRBV30,CAWRPMNTEAFF,TGTGCCTGGAGACCCATGAACACTGAAGCTTTCTTT
-,TRBJ1-5,-,TRBV5-1,CASALGGNQPQHF,TGCGCCAGCGCCCTTGGGGGCAATCAGCCCCAGCATTTT
TRBD1,TRBJ1-2,-,TRBV7-2,CASSFQGAYDGYTF,TGTGCCAGCAGCTTCCAGGGGGCATATGATGGCTACACCTTC
TRBD1,TRBJ1-1,-,TRBV6-5,CASSYSRTGRGTEAFF,TGTGCCAGCAGTTACTCCCGGACAGGGCGAGGCACTGAAGCTTTCTTT
TRBD1,TRBJ2-7,-,TRBV7-8,CASSLRDSGPYEQYF,TGTGCCAGCAGCCTCCGGGACAGTGGACCCTACGAGCAGTACTTC
-,TRBJ2-3,-,TRBV6-6,CASSWQADTQYF,TGTGCCAGCAGTTGGCAAGCAGATACGCAGTATTTT
-,TRBJ1-2,-,TRBV4-1,CASSQEAAANYGYTF,TGCGCCAGCAGCCAAGAGGCCGCAGCCAACTATGGCTACACCTTC